The present T cell receptor (beta chain) was sequenced within a study of blood T cell repertoires in COVID-19. The V end lost 0 bases, the J end lost 2 bases, and 7 bases lay between the germline ends. The germline V gene has CDR1 MGHRA and CDR2 YSYEKL. This CDR3 region has 15 residues. Produced via immunoSEQ multiplex PCR; TCRdb's table is partial and in-frame only. Found here are more than 450,000 clones, roughly 90% of them singletons; the top ten hold 0.65% to 0.9%. This clone was seen only once. The chain couples TRBV4-1 to TRBJ2-2; D is undetermined. The specimen was PBMCs or T cells enriched from blood (not recorded which). This receptor was obtained from a woman between 18 and 29 years old who had recovered from COVID-19. The CDR3 loop reads CASSQEAFNTGELFF. In nucleotides, the CDR3 is TGCGCCAGCAGCCAAGAAGCCTTTAACACCGGGGAGCTGTTTTTT.